This TCR beta chain was observed in a study of blood T cells in healthy people across ages. The study, taken as a whole, reports: The unsorted PBMCs prevented any conclusive comparison of naive versus antigen-experienced cells. Greater diversity and more naive CD4+ cells were seen in long-lived donors than in aged donors.

Donors were healthy Caucasian individuals from Russia aged about 6 to 90. A second PCR, run for about 6 to 12 cycles, used a sample-barcoded 5' primer plus a J-beta primer mix. Each cDNA molecule was tagged by a template-switch adaptor that had 12 random nucleotides. MiXCR, run by TCRdb on the 5' RACE reads, gives a single entry per CDR3 protein. The repertoire consists of approximately 690,000 distinct CDR3 sequences, with roughly 41% occurring once and the leading ten covering about 30%. Note on this clonotype: Its target is not known.

Trimming cost V 8 bases and J 2 bases; bases outside gene matches: 9. The CDR3 is made up of 14 amino acids. Germline V gives CDR1 LNHNV, CDR2 YYDKDF (reference sequence). The clonotype was recovered from a man at least 80 years old in good health. This chain links TRBV15 with TRBJ2-7; 7 bases agree with TRBD2. The sequenced sample was blood. The CDR3 nucleotides are TGTGCCACCGGCCTAGCGGTCCCACCCTACGAGCAGTACTTC. Protein: CATGLAVPPYEQYF.